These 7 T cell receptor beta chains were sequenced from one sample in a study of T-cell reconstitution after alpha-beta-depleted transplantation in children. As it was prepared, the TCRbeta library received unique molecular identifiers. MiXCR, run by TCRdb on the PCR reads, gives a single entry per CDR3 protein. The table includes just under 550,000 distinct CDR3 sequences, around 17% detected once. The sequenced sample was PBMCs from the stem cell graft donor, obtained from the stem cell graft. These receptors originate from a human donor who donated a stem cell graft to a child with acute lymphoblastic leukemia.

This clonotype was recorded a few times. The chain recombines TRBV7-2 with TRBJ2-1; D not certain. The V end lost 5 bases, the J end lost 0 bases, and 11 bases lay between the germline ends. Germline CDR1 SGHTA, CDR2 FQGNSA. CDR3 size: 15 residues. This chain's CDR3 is CASSKGDSSYNEQFF. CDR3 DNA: TGTGCCAGCAGCAAGGGCGATAGCTCCTACAATGAGCAGTTCTTC.

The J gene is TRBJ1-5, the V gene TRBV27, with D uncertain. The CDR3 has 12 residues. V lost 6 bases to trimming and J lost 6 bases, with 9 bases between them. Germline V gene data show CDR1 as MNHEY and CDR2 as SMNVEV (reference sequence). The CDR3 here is CASRSGFQPQHF. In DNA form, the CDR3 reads TGTGCCAGCAGGTCTGGGTTTCAGCCCCAGCATTTT.

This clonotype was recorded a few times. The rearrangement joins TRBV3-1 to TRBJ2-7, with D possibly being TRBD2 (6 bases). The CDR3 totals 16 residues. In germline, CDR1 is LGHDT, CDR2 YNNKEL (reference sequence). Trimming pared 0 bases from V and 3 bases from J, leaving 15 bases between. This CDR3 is CASSQDGGGGNYEQYF. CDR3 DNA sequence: TGTGCCAGCAGCCAAGACGGGGGTGGCGGGAACTACGAGCAGTACTTC.

CDR3 amino acids: CSVELGIGNTIYF. For the CDR3, the DNA is TGCAGCGTTGAACTTGGAATTGGAAACACCATATATTTT. V is TRBV29-1 and J is TRBJ1-3; no clear D gene. The CDR3 is 13 residues long. V lost 2 bases to trimming and J lost 3 bases, with 8 bases between them. Germline CDR1 SQVTM, CDR2 ANQGSEA.

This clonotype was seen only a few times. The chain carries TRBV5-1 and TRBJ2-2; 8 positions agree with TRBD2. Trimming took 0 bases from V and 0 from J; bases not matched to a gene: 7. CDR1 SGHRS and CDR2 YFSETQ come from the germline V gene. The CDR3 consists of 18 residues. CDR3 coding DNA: TGCGCCAGCAGCTTGGAACTAGCGGTCCTCGCGAACACCGGGGAGCTGTTTTTT. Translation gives CASSLELAVLANTGELFF. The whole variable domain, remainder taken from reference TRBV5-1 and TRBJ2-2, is KAGVTQTPRYLIKTRGQQVTLSCSPISGHRSVSWYQQTPGQGLQFLFEYFSETQRNKGNFPGRFSGRQFSNSRSEMNVSTLELGDSALYLCASSLELAVLANTGELFFGEGSRLTVL.

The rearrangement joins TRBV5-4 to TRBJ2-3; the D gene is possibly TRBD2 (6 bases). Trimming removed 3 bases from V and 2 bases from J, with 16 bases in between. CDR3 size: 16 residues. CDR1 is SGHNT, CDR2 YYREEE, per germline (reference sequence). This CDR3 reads CASSSLLTRSTDTQYF. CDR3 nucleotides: TGTGCCAGCAGCTCCCTCCTGACTAGGTCCACAGATACGCAGTATTTT.

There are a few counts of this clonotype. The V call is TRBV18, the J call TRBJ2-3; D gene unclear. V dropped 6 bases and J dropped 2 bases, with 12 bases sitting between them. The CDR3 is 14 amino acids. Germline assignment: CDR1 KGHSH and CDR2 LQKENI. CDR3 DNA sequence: TGTGCCAGCTCCCTCGACCAGATCACAGATACGCAGTATTTT. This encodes CASSLDQITDTQYF.